This record covers a single T cell receptor beta chain. Profiled with immunoSEQ multiplex PCR; TCRdb holds only in-frame clones, not every one. The repertoire includes 55,000 to 75,000 clones, roughly 90% of them detected once, and 2.9% sits in the top ten. The CDR3 extends over 14 amino acids. CDR1 GTSNPN and CDR2 SVGIG come from the germline V gene (reference sequence). The junction had 7 bases not matched to a gene; V was cut back by 7 bases and J by 5 bases. The data are from a study of T cells after somatic rescue of genetic block. The sequence was collected from a man between 40 and 49 years old. This rearrangement joins TRBV30 to TRBJ2-3, with 12 positions matching TRBD2. The sequenced sample was peripheral blood mononuclear cells (PBMCs). The CDR3 DNA reads as TGTGCCTTATCTAGCGGGGGGGCTGAAGATACGCAGTATTTT. Translation gives CALSSGGAEDTQYF.